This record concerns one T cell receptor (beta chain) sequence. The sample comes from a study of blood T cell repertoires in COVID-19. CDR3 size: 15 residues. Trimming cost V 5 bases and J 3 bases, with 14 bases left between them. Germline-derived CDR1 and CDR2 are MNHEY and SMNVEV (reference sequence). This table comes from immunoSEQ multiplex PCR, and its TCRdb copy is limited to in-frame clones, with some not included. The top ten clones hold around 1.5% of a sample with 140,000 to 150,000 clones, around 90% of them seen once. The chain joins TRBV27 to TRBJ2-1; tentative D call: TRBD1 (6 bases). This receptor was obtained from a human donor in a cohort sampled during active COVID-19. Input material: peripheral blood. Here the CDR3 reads CASSPERTDYNEQFF. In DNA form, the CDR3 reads TGTGCCAGCAGTCCTGAACGGACAGACTACAATGAGCAGTTCTTC.